The present TCR beta chain was sequenced within a study of blood T cell repertoires in COVID-19. The overall study: Samples came from the United States, Italy and Spain, spanning acute and convalescent COVID-19.

Germline CDR1 SGHRS, CDR2 YFSETQ. Trimming removed 4 bases at V and 8 bases at J, with 9 bases between. This CDR3 is 12 amino acids long. The method was immunoSEQ multiplex PCR; TCRdb's version includes in-frame clones alone and lacks a portion of them. This sample yields 200,000 to 250,000 clones, of which about 79% are seen a single time; 3% to 4% belongs to the top ten. Recovered status applied to Cohort 3 donors who had two consecutive negative PCRs. It also applied to those with clearance or with symptom resolution. The source is an older woman who had recovered from COVID-19. This chain connects TRBV5-1 to TRBJ1-4, with D maybe TRBD1 (6 bases). The sequencing sample was made of PBMCs or T cells enriched from blood (not recorded which). Written as DNA, the CDR3 is TGCGCCAGCAGCCTAGGACAGGAAAAACTGTTTTTT. Amino acid sequence: CASSLGQEKLFF.